This is a list of T cell receptor beta chains from one sample in a study of blood T cells in healthy people across ages. Using its own MiXCR run on the 5' RACE reads, TCRdb lists one record per CDR3 protein. The table has approximately 960,000 distinct CDR3 sequences, around 29% seen once. The same data also contributed to another study, on T cells of mothers and their children.

The sample taken for sequencing was blood. These receptors were collected from a woman in her thirties or forties in good health. CDR3s leave out the opening cysteine and the closing phenylalanine or tryptophan. Only some rows state a clone size, as once, few, many or a class for expanded clones.

V gene	clone size	J gene	CDR3 protein
TRBV4-3	-	TRBJ1-3	ASSQDWSGRNTIY
TRBV29-1	many	TRBJ2-7	SVASYDEQY
TRBV11-2	-	TRBJ2-5	ASSLTSRDWETQY
TRBV4-3	few	TRBJ2-1	ASSPRLFSAAYNEQF
TRBV3-1	few	TRBJ1-5	ASSQQSNQPQH
TRBV20-1	-	TRBJ1-1	SARNPVSGFNTEAF
TRBV4-1	many	TRBJ2-5	ASSQVTSGGVQETQY
TRBV2	many	TRBJ2-7	ASRPGGFVYEQY
TRBV4-2	few	TRBJ1-2	ASSQSNQGYDGYT
TRBV7-2	few	TRBJ2-7	ASRRPSTGSKQY
TRBV11-1	-	TRBJ2-2	ASSLAGSDRGSGELF
TRBV12-3/TRBV12-4	-	TRBJ1-2	TSSNHGQGNYGYT
TRBV29-1	-	TRBJ2-6	SVLAGGSGANVLT
TRBV5-6	-	TRBJ2-7	ASSSALGLADEQY
TRBV9	many	TRBJ2-5	ASSVAPSETQY
TRBV28	-	TRBJ1-5	ASSPSLGQPQH
TRBV29-1	many	TRBJ1-3	SVDVAGNTIY
TRBV28	few	TRBJ1-6	ASSSGQSGDSYNSPLH
TRBV5-1	-	-	ASSISGAEGETQY
TRBV7-2	-	TRBJ2-3	ASSLTSGPSTDTQY
TRBV2	few	TRBJ2-5	ASSGDQQETQY
TRBV7-9	-	TRBJ1-1	ASSLQGTRTEAF
TRBV7-2	-	TRBJ2-3	ASSPDTNSGETTITDTQY
TRBV28	few	TRBJ2-1	ASSLPTGGRDYNEQF
TRBV20-1	few	TRBJ2-1	SAPGAAREQF
TRBV7-9	few	TRBJ1-2	ASSRDRGTYGYT
TRBV4-1	few	TRBJ2-3	ASSQDLLAGGGYRTDTQY
TRBV19	-	TRBJ2-7	ASSISGGWTYEQY
TRBV9	-	TRBJ2-7	ASSPRQGASGEQY
TRBV20-1	-	TRBJ2-4	SASPSVDIQY
TRBV12-3/TRBV12-4	-	TRBJ2-6	ASSLWGATLYPGANVLT
TRBV15	many	TRBJ1-1	ATSSQGRGRGNTEAF
TRBV20-1	-	TRBJ1-1	SALQGHTEAF
TRBV12-3/TRBV12-4	-	TRBJ2-5	ASSFISSGETQY
TRBV7-2	many	TRBJ2-1	ASTRQGINNEQF